These 23 T cell receptor beta chains came from one sample sequenced in a study of T cells in Graves' hyperthyroidism and ophthalmopathy. Amplification of TCR beta CDR3 regions was performed using RNA transcripts as template. The HTBI set primed first-round TCR CDR3 RT-PCR. One entry per CDR3 protein, called by TCRdb with MiXCR from the multiplex PCR reads. This table has roughly 650,000 distinct CDR3 sequences, 16% appearing once. The sample comprised blood. These TCRs come from a woman between 40 and 50 years old with Graves' ophthalmopathy.

This clonotype was seen many times. The V and J genes are TRBV7-8 and TRBJ1-4; tentatively, D is TRBD1 (5 bases). Germline V gene lookup returns CDR1 SGHVS and CDR2 FQNEAQ. The CDR3 has 14 residues. Trimming removed 3 bases from V and 11 bases from J, with 16 bases in between. The CDR3, as DNA: TGTGCCAGCAGCTTCGATGGGACGGGTGGCAAACTGTTTTTT. Translated: CASSFDGTGGKLFF.

This chain connects TRBV11-1 to TRBJ2-1; 12 bases agree with TRBD2. Germline V gene sequence: CDR1 SGHAT, CDR2 FQDESV (reference sequence). The length of the CDR3 is 15 residues. Losses at the gene ends were 0 bases for V and 7 bases for J; bases not matched to a gene: 1. The CDR3 DNA sequence: TGTGCCAGCAGCTTAGCTACTAGCGGGGGGAATGAGCAGTTCTTC. It specifies CASSLATSGGNEQFF. Full variable domain (remainder filled in from reference TRBV11-1 and TRBJ2-1): EAEVAQSPRYKITEKSQAVAFWCDPISGHATLYWYRQILGQGPELLVQFQDESVVDDSQLPKDRFSAERLKGVDSTLKIQPAELGDSAMYLCASSLATSGGNEQFFGPGTRLTVL.

The V call is TRBV5-6, the J call TRBJ1-4, with D tentatively TRBD1 (6 bases). Germline assignment: CDR1 SGHDT and CDR2 YYEEEE. This CDR3 is 14 amino acids long. With 4 bases removed from V and 8 bases from J, the gap between germline ends came to 15 bases. Written as DNA, the CDR3 is TGTGCCAGCAGCCTGAGGGGGTCGTTGGAAAAACTGTTTTTT. This encodes CASSLRGSLEKLFF.

In its sample, this clonotype was seen many times. The chain is built from TRBV20-1 and TRBJ2-7; 10 bases match TRBD2. V lost 6 bases and J lost 2; bases outside the gene matches: 16. The CDR3 has 17 amino acids. Germline V lookup: CDR1 DFQATT, CDR2 SNEGSKA (reference sequence). This CDR3 is CSAAGNKGLATPYEQYF. CDR3 DNA sequence: TGCAGTGCCGCGGGCAATAAGGGACTAGCGACACCCTACGAGCAGTACTTC.

To note about this clonotype: A much larger clonotype is one base distant, so this may be a read error. The chain recombines TRBV7-9 with TRBJ1-1; TRBD1 aligns across 9 bases. V dropped 6 bases and J dropped 7; count of bases not matched to a gene: 9. The germline V gene has CDR1 SEHNR and CDR2 FQNEAQ (reference sequence). CDR3 length equals 14 residues. The CDR3 coding sequence is TGTGCCAGCAGACCTTGGACAGGGGAGGGTGAAGCTTTCTTT. Amino acids: CASRPWTGEGEAFF.

In its sample, this clonotype was seen a few times. V and J are TRBV7-8 and TRBJ2-3; 9 bases are a match to TRBD2. The V segment lost 1 base and the J segment 4 bases; nucleotides outside the gene matches: 6. Germline loops: CDR1 SGHVS, CDR2 FQNEAQ. This CDR3 region has 16 residues. The CDR3: CASSLEAGGGADTQYF. CDR3 DNA sequence: TGTGCCAGCAGCTTAGAGGCGGGGGGGGGGGCAGATACGCAGTATTTT.

As concerns this clonotype: A read error may explain this, as a much larger clone is one base away. The gene calls are TRBV7-9 and TRBJ1-1; D not certain. The CDR3 has 13 amino acids. Looked up from germline, CDR1 is SEHNR and CDR2 is FQNEAQ (reference sequence). The CDR3 spells CASNLVEDTEAFF. Here the CDR3 DNA reads TGTGCCAGCAACTTAGTAGAGGACACTGAAGCTTTCTTT.

By sample fraction, this clonotype is medium-sized. The rearrangement uses TRBV2 and TRBJ2-7, with TRBD1 as a possible D gene (5 bases). The CDR3 contains 14 residues. Per the germline V gene, CDR1 is SNHLY and CDR2 is FYNNEI. V was pared by 5 bases and J by 2 bases, with 13 bases between. CDR3 region: CASSRQRLPYEQYF. The CDR3, as DNA: TGTGCCAGCAGTAGACAGCGTCTCCCCTACGAGCAGTACTTC.

At least ten counts were recorded for this clonotype. The chain carries TRBV11-2 and TRBJ2-3, with a possible D match to TRBD2 (6 bases). Germline CDR1 and CDR2: SGHAT and FQNNGV. CDR3 length: 14 amino acids. V shed 3 bases and J shed 5 bases, with 12 bases lying between them. The CDR3 protein is CASSFLGLEDTQYF. CDR3 DNA sequence: TGTGCCAGCAGCTTCTTGGGACTGGAAGATACGCAGTATTTT.

This clonotype was observed once. The V gene is TRBV7-2, the J gene TRBJ1-2, with 9 bases that match TRBD1. The V and J ends lost 5 bases and 4 bases, in that order; junction bases with no gene match: 14. The CDR3 spans 17 residues. CDR1 SGHTA and CDR2 FQGNSA come from the germline V gene. CDR3 residues: CASSISGRTGDSYGYTF. CDR3 bases: TGTGCCAGCAGCATTAGTGGGAGGACAGGGGACAGCTATGGCTACACCTTC.

This clonotype occurred a few times. V is TRBV27 and J is TRBJ1-6; possibly TRBD1 for D (6 bases). CDR3 length: 13 residues. Trimming took off 2 bases at V and 10 bases at J, with 9 bases between the two ends. Germline V gene sequence: CDR1 MNHEY, CDR2 SMNVEV (reference sequence). In DNA form, the CDR3 reads TGTGCCAGCAGTTTAAACCAGGGGTCACCCCTCCACTTT. Translated: CASSLNQGSPLHF.

This clonotype was counted at least ten times. The chain couples TRBV3-1 to TRBJ2-1, with a possible D match to TRBD1 (5 bases). The CDR3 runs 15 residues. The germline CDR1 and CDR2 sequences are LGHDT and YNNKEL (reference sequence). The germline V and J ends were trimmed by 4 bases and 5 bases, with 15 bases remaining between them. The DNA for the CDR3 is TGTGCCAGCAGCCGCCGCGCGCTAGGGGACAATGAGCAGTTCTTC. Translated, it gives CASSRRALGDNEQFF.

This clonotype was observed a few times. This chain uses TRBV20-1 with TRBJ1-6; TRBD1 is a possible D gene (5 bases). The germline V gene encodes CDR1 DFQATT and CDR2 SNEGSKA (reference sequence). The CDR3 runs to 15 residues. Trimming left V 0 bases short and J 10 bases short, with 16 bases between. The CDR3 bases are TGCAGTGCTAGAGATTGGCGGGGGTCATCCTCACCCCTCCACTTT. Encoded protein: CSARDWRGSSSPLHF.

The V gene is TRBV20-1, the J gene TRBJ1-2, with TRBD1 matching over 10 bases. There are 13 residues in the CDR3. The J segment lost 8 bases and the V segment lost 6 bases, leaving 9 bases of the junction unmatched. Looked up from germline, CDR1 is DFQATT and CDR2 is SNEGSKA (reference sequence). CDR3 bases: TGCAGTGCGCTCCGACAGGGGGCGCGAGGCTACACCTTC. Encoded protein: CSALRQGARGYTF.

This clonotype was seen ten or more times. The rearrangement links TRBV28 to TRBJ1-1; no clear D gene. CDR1 and CDR2 (germline): MDHEN, SYDVKM. The CDR3 is 11 amino acids. The V end was cut by 3 bases, the J end by 4 bases, with 3 bases between. The CDR3 protein is CASSFFTEAFF. The DNA for the CDR3 is TGTGCCAGCAGTTTTTTCACTGAAGCTTTCTTT.

The table lists this clonotype with many counts. The CDR3: CASTSTRDLFYEQYF. The CDR3 DNA reads TGTGCCAGCACCTCGACTAGGGACCTCTTCTACGAGCAGTACTTC. The rearrangement links TRBV28 to TRBJ2-7, with a tentative D call TRBD2 (6 bases). The V and J ends lost 7 bases and 3 bases respectively, with 19 bases between them. The CDR3 is 15 residues long. In germline, CDR1 is MDHEN, CDR2 SYDVKM.

This clonotype was counted at least ten times. CDR3 in amino acids: CASSRAGTGGHNEQFF. The CDR3 DNA reads as TGTGCCAGCTCAAGAGCCGGGACAGGGGGCCACAATGAGCAGTTCTTC. The rearrangement links TRBV18 to TRBJ2-1; TRBD1 matches at 12 bases. The CDR3 length is 16 residues. V gave up 5 bases and J gave up 5 bases; unmatched junction bases: 7. Germline V gene sequence: CDR1 KGHSH, CDR2 LQKENI.

This clonotype came up many times. The genes are TRBV12-3 or TRBV12-4 and TRBJ2-2; TRBD2 might be the D (6 bases). The CDR3 has 14 amino acids. V lost 7 bases and J 3 bases, leaving 12 bases between the germline ends. In DNA, the CDR3 is TGTGCCAGCACCGAAGGACTACACACCGGGGAGCTGTTTTTT. Translated: CASTEGLHTGELFF.

Only a few counts were recorded for this clonotype. V is TRBV28 and J is TRBJ2-1; TRBD2 might be the D (5 bases). Trimming cost V 3 bases and J 6 bases, with 12 bases left between them. CDR1 and CDR2 from the germline V gene are MDHEN and SYDVKM. The CDR3 runs to 14 residues. CDR3 region: CASSFIRRSNEQFF. DNA for the CDR3: TGTGCCAGCAGTTTTATCCGGAGGAGCAATGAGCAGTTCTTC.

This clonotype was picked up a small number of times. The chain joins TRBV5-1 to TRBJ2-3, with no clear D. Germline V CDR1 and CDR2: SGHRS, YFSETQ. This CDR3 comprises 15 residues. V gave up 2 bases and J gave up 6 bases, with 16 bases separating them. The CDR3: CASSFGAEVWDTQYF. CDR3 DNA sequence: TGCGCCAGCAGCTTTGGTGCGGAAGTCTGGGATACGCAGTATTTT.

The table lists this clonotype with many counts. This chain uses TRBV7-8 with TRBJ2-6; D gene ambiguous. V dropped 4 bases and J dropped 0 bases, with 10 bases sitting between them. CDR1 and CDR2 (germline): SGHVS, FQNEAQ. CDR3 size: 16 residues. This chain's CDR3 is CASSSITISGANVLTF. The CDR3 nucleotides read TGTGCCAGCAGCTCTATAACCATCTCTGGGGCCAACGTCCTGACTTTC.

The V gene is TRBV7-2, the J gene TRBJ1-1; D ambiguous. Per germline, CDR1 SGHTA and CDR2 FQGNSA. V was clipped by 2 bases and J by 8 bases, with 9 bases between them. The CDR3 runs to 12 residues. This CDR3 reads CASSLSAGEAFF. The CDR3 DNA sequence: TGTGCCAGCAGCTTATCGGCAGGAGAAGCTTTCTTT.

Of note for this clonotype: One base away lies a much larger clone, so this may be a sequencing read error. This chain uses TRBV20-1 with TRBJ1-4; 9 positions agree with TRBD1. Germline V gene sequence: CDR1 DFQATT, CDR2 SNEGSKA (reference sequence). V lost 6 bases, J lost 4 bases, and 6 bases stayed unmatched. This CDR3 contains 14 residues. DNA of the CDR3: TGCAGTGCCCAAACGGGACAGGGTAATGAAAAACTGTTTTTT. Amino acid sequence: CSAQTGQGNEKLFF.